Listed below are T cell receptor beta chains from one sample, sequenced in a study of shared clonotypes between healthy human individuals. Sequencing used immunoSEQ multiplex PCR; TCRdb keeps in-frame clones, though not all of them. The data show roughly 2,300,000 clones, around 90% seen once. The sequencing input was naive CD4+ T cells from PBMCs. Receptors originate from a man younger than 35 in good health. Some clones in this sample may be carry-over from other donors' samples. The CDR3 runs from the conserved cysteine through the conserved F or W. A D gene is named only where the DNA matches it firmly. Size values are once, few and many counts, or a class for expanded clones, and some rows have none.

J: TRBJ1-3
size: .
D: .
V: TRBV28
DNA: TGTGCCAGCAGTTTCGCGGGGAGCACGGCAGGAAACACCATATATTTT
CDR3: CASSFAGSTAGNTIYF

J: TRBJ2-6
size: .
D: .
V: TRBV29-1
DNA: TGCAGCGTGCGCGGAACAGGCCCCCCGTCTTCTGGGGCCAACGTCCTGACTTTC
CDR3: CSVRGTGPPSSGANVLTF

J: TRBJ2-7
size: .
D: .
V: TRBV2
DNA: TGTGCCAGCACCCCCGGGCCGGCCTCCTACGAGCAGTACTTC
CDR3: CASTPGPASYEQYF

J: TRBJ2-1
size: .
D: TRBD2
V: TRBV7-9
DNA: TGTGCCAGCAGCTTAGGCCTAGCGGGAGGGCCCTCCTACAATGAGCAGTTCTTC
CDR3: CASSLGLAGGPSYNEQFF

J: TRBJ1-1
size: once
D: .
V: TRBV7-2
DNA: TGTGCCAGCAGCCCCCAAGCGGGGCTGAACACTGAAGCTTTCTTT
CDR3: CASSPQAGLNTEAFF

J: TRBJ2-3
size: .
D: .
V: TRBV29-1
DNA: TGCAGCGTTGGGGGCCGAACCACAGATACGCAGTATTTT
CDR3: CSVGGRTTDTQYF

J: TRBJ2-3
size: .
D: TRBD2
V: TRBV14
DNA: TGTGCCAGCAGCCCCGGACTAGCGGATCTCACAGATACGCAGTATTTT
CDR3: CASSPGLADLTDTQYF

J: TRBJ1-1
size: .
D: .
V: TRBV28
DNA: TGTGCCAGCAGCCGCCCCCAGTCCATGAACACTGAAGCTTTCTTT
CDR3: CASSRPQSMNTEAFF

J: TRBJ1-5
size: .
D: .
V: TRBV28
DNA: TGTGCCAGCAGTTCCCATCCCAATCAGCCCCAGCATTTT
CDR3: CASSSHPNQPQHF

J: TRBJ1-1
size: few
D: .
V: TRBV29-1
DNA: TGCAGCGTTGGAGACACTGAAGCTTTCTTT
CDR3: CSVGDTEAFF

J: TRBJ2-7
size: once
D: TRBD2
V: TRBV18
DNA: TGTGCCAGCTCACCGAGACTAGCGGGAGGTTCCCACGAGCAGTACTTC
CDR3: CASSPRLAGGSHEQYF

J: TRBJ1-5
size: once
D: TRBD1
V: TRBV28
DNA: TGTGCCAGCAGTTTATTGGACAGGGAAGATCAGCCCCAGCATTTT
CDR3: CASSLLDREDQPQHF

J: TRBJ2-1
size: .
D: .
V: TRBV9
DNA: TGTGCCAGCAGCTTTAGCGGCCACTCGGATGAGCAGTTCTTC
CDR3: CASSFSGHSDEQFF

J: TRBJ2-6
size: .
D: .
V: TRBV30
DNA: TGTGCCTGGAGTGTACGGCGGGGAGCGGGGGCCAACGTCCTGACTTTC
CDR3: CAWSVRRGAGANVLTF

J: TRBJ2-7
size: .
D: TRBD2
V: TRBV5-1
DNA: TGCGCCAGCAACGCCGGGACTAGCGGCGACGAGCAGTACTTC
CDR3: CASNAGTSGDEQYF

J: TRBJ2-7
size: .
D: .
V: TRBV2
DNA: TGTGCCAGCAGTGAAGGAGGGAGCAGCGAGCAGTACTTC
CDR3: CASSEGGSSEQYF

J: TRBJ2-2
size: .
D: .
V: TRBV6-1
DNA: TGTGCCAGCAGTGGCTCAGGGAGAACCGGGGAGCTGTTTTTT
CDR3: CASSGSGRTGELFF

J: TRBJ1-4
size: .
D: TRBD1
V: TRBV5-1
DNA: TGCGCCAGCAGCGGAGGCGGGACAGCAACTAATGAAAAACTGTTTTTT
CDR3: CASSGGGTATNEKLFF

J: TRBJ2-3
size: .
D: TRBD2
V: TRBV28
DNA: TGTGCCAGCAGTTTCGGACTAGCGGGAGGGCCTGCAGATACGCAGTATTTT
CDR3: CASSFGLAGGPADTQYF

J: TRBJ1-1
size: .
D: .
V: TRBV7-3
DNA: TGTGCCAGCAGCTTAACCCTGAACACTGAAGCTTTCTTT
CDR3: CASSLTLNTEAFF

J: TRBJ1-1
size: once
D: TRBD1
V: TRBV28
DNA: TGTGCCAGCAGCGTGACAGGGAAGCAAGACCGGGCTTTCTTT
CDR3: CASSVTGKQDRAFF

J: TRBJ1-2
size: .
D: .
V: TRBV4-1
DNA: TGCGCCAGCAGCCAAGGTTCCGCCCCTGTGGATGGCTACACCTTC
CDR3: CASSQGSAPVDGYTF

J: TRBJ1-2
size: .
D: .
V: TRBV14
DNA: TGTGCCAGCAGCCCCCTCTTAGTGAGGGGCTACACCTTC
CDR3: CASSPLLVRGYTF

J: TRBJ2-5
size: .
D: TRBD2
V: TRBV19
DNA: TGTGCCAGTACCCCGGGGGGAGGACGGAAGCAAGAGACCCAGTACTTC
CDR3: CASTPGGGRKQETQYF

J: TRBJ1-3
size: once
D: .
V: TRBV5-1
DNA: TGCGCCAGCAGCCCTGGGCCTGGAAACACCATATATTTT
CDR3: CASSPGPGNTIYF

J: TRBJ1-5
size: .
D: .
V: TRBV28
DNA: TGTGCCAGCAGTTCGAGGGGGGGTAGCAATCAGCCCCAGCATTTT
CDR3: CASSSRGGSNQPQHF

J: TRBJ2-7
size: .
D: .
V: TRBV5-1
DNA: TGCGCCAGCAGCTTCCAGGGTCGAAGGGACGAGCAGTACTTC
CDR3: CASSFQGRRDEQYF

J: TRBJ1-2
size: .
D: .
V: TRBV19
DNA: TGTGCCAGTAGTTTTCGGACAGAAGGGAGCTATGGCTACACCTTC
CDR3: CASSFRTEGSYGYTF

J: TRBJ1-5
size: .
D: .
V: TRBV4-1
DNA: TGCGCCAGCAGCCAGCTAGTAAATCAGCCCCAGCATTTT
CDR3: CASSQLVNQPQHF

J: TRBJ2-6
size: .
D: .
V: TRBV28
DNA: TGTGCCAGTTCCGGGGCATCCTCTGGGGCCAACGTCCTGACTTTC
CDR3: CASSGASSGANVLTF

J: TRBJ2-7
size: .
D: TRBD2
V: TRBV5-1
DNA: TGCGCCAGCAGCCACGGGACTAGCGGGACCTTTTCCTACGAGCAGTACTTC
CDR3: CASSHGTSGTFSYEQYF

J: TRBJ2-7
size: .
D: TRBD1
V: TRBV5-6
DNA: TGTGCCAGCAGCTTCAGGGGGACGCAGGGATACGAGCAGTACTTC
CDR3: CASSFRGTQGYEQYF

J: TRBJ2-1
size: .
D: TRBD2
V: TRBV9
DNA: TGTGCCAGCAGCCGAACTAGCGGGAGAGGGGATGAGCAGTTCTTC
CDR3: CASSRTSGRGDEQFF

J: TRBJ1-4
size: .
D: .
V: TRBV15
DNA: TGTGCCACCAGCAGAAGCACCAATGAAAAACTGTTTTTT
CDR3: CATSRSTNEKLFF

J: TRBJ1-5
size: few
D: TRBD1
V: TRBV27
DNA: TGTGCCAGCAGTGACAGGGTTCGTCAGCCCCAGCATTTT
CDR3: CASSDRVRQPQHF

J: TRBJ2-1
size: once
D: TRBD2
V: TRBV7-2
DNA: TGTGCCAGCAGCCAATCTAGCGGGGCGTGGGATGAGCAGTTCTTC
CDR3: CASSQSSGAWDEQFF

J: TRBJ2-3
size: .
D: .
V: TRBV7-7
DNA: TGTGCCAGCAGCCCGATCGGCACAGATACGCAGTATTTT
CDR3: CASSPIGTDTQYF

J: TRBJ1-4
size: .
D: .
V: TRBV5-1
DNA: TGCGCCAGCAGCTTCGGACATGTAAGAGAAAAACTGTTTTTT
CDR3: CASSFGHVREKLFF

J: TRBJ2-3
size: .
D: TRBD1
V: TRBV2
DNA: TGTGCCAGCAGTGCAGAGGGACAGGGAGGTACGCAGTATTTT
CDR3: CASSAEGQGGTQYF

J: TRBJ1-1
size: .
D: TRBD1
V: TRBV5-1
DNA: TGCGCCAGCAGCAGGGACAGGGAGACTGAAGCTTTCTTT
CDR3: CASSRDRETEAFF

J: TRBJ2-4
size: .
D: .
V: TRBV6-1
DNA: TGTGCCAGCAGTGAACCATATCAGTACTTC
CDR3: CASSEPYQYF

J: TRBJ1-5
size: once
D: .
V: TRBV6-1
DNA: TGTGCCAGCAGTCGATGGTCTAGCAATCAGCCCCAGCATTTT
CDR3: CASSRWSSNQPQHF

J: TRBJ2-5
size: .
D: TRBD2
V: TRBV2
DNA: TGTGCCAGCAGACCGGGACTAGCGGGAGGACGGGAGACCCAGTACTTC
CDR3: CASRPGLAGGRETQYF

J: TRBJ2-5
size: .
D: .
V: TRBV5-1
DNA: TGCGCCAGCAGCTTGCCTGGACAGCAAGAGACCCAGTACTTC
CDR3: CASSLPGQQETQYF

J: TRBJ2-1
size: .
D: .
V: TRBV7-2
DNA: TGTGCCAGCAGTCGATATAGGACAGACTACAATGAGCAGTTCTTC
CDR3: CASSRYRTDYNEQFF

J: TRBJ2-2
size: .
D: .
V: TRBV13
DNA: TGTGCCAGCAGCTCGTGGGACGGCCCCGGGGAGCTGTTTTTT
CDR3: CASSSWDGPGELFF

J: TRBJ1-5
size: .
D: TRBD1
V: TRBV7-9
DNA: TGTGCCAGCAGCACGGGACAGTTCAATCAGCCCCAGCATTTT
CDR3: CASSTGQFNQPQHF

J: TRBJ1-5
size: .
D: TRBD1
V: TRBV25-1
DNA: TGTGCCAGCAGTGAATCGGGACAGAGTCATCAGCCCCAGCATTTT
CDR3: CASSESGQSHQPQHF

J: TRBJ1-2
size: .
D: .
V: TRBV5-1
DNA: TGCGCCAGCAGCTTGGTGCAGGGGAGGTATGGCTACACCTTC
CDR3: CASSLVQGRYGYTF

J: TRBJ2-1
size: .
D: .
V: TRBV10-3
DNA: TGTGCCGTCGGTTCAGCGCGAGGGGATGAGCAGTTCTTC
CDR3: CAVGSARGDEQFF

J: TRBJ2-1
size: .
D: .
V: TRBV19
DNA: TGTGCCAGTAGCTTGGGGATACTTTACAATGAGCAGTTCTTC
CDR3: CASSLGILYNEQFF

J: TRBJ2-7
size: .
D: .
V: TRBV5-1
DNA: TGCGCCAGCAGAGCCACAGGGAACTCCTACGAGCAGTACTTC
CDR3: CASRATGNSYEQYF

J: TRBJ1-3
size: .
D: .
V: TRBV21-1
DNA: TGTGCCAGCAGCAAAGCTTGGAGCTCTGGAAACACCATATATTTT
CDR3: CASSKAWSSGNTIYF

J: TRBJ2-1
size: .
D: .
V: TRBV2
DNA: TGTGCCAGCAGTGAAAGCGGTACCAGGGGCTATCGTGAGCAGTTCTTC
CDR3: CASSESGTRGYREQFF